The clone carrying this TCR beta chain was seen only a few times. Using immunoSEQ multiplex PCR, the repertoire was profiled, and TCRdb retains in-frame clones only, with some absent. The data hold roughly 4,000 clones, with roughly 23% observed a single time. Treatment: randomized to nivolumab then ipilimumab (arm A) or the reverse (arm B). This entry comes from a study of sequential checkpoint blockade in melanoma. About the study: Patients were randomized 1:1 to nivolumab-then-ipilimumab or ipilimumab-then-nivolumab first-line.

The input for sequencing was tumor tissue (inferred from file names), taken from a patient given nivolumab and ipilimumab in sequence. This TCR derives from a human donor with melanoma.

The CDR3 sequence is CAISEPFTSTDTQYF. Here the CDR3 DNA reads TGTGCCATCAGTGAGCCCTTTACTAGCACAGATACGCAGTATTTT. This rearrangement joins TRBV10-3 to TRBJ2-3; unclear D gene. The CDR3 sequence is 15 residues long. From germline, CDR1 is ENHRY and CDR2 SYGVKD. V was pared by 2 bases and J by 0 bases, with 9 bases between.